What follows are 10 T cell receptor beta chains derived from one specimen sequenced in a study of vaccination effects on CD4 cells after COVID-19. For these TCRs, the target antigens are not known. The authors isolated CD4+ T cells after ten to eleven days of culture. It was two doses of either the BNT162b2 or mRNA-1273 vaccine that participants received. Here immunoSEQ multiplex PCR was the method, and the copy in TCRdb shows in-frame clones only, minus some. In the table there are about 57,000 clones, about 81% of which are singletons. The sequenced sample was CD4+ T cells from PBMCs cultured without peptide, obtained after COVID-19 vaccination. The origin of the receptors is a human donor who received a COVID-19 vaccine.

The chain links TRBV11-2 to TRBJ2-1; 8 bases align to TRBD2. Germline CDR1 reads SGHAT; CDR2 reads FQNNGV. The CDR3 contains 15 residues. V dropped 5 bases and J dropped 4; count of bases not matched to a gene: 7. The CDR3 DNA reads as TGTGCCAGCAGCCCCGGGACTAGAGTATACAATGAGCAGTTCTTC. Translated: CASSPGTRVYNEQFF.

This clone occurred once. CDR3 in DNA: TGTGCCAGCAGTTTATCGTATAGAAATGGAAGGTCGGACAGGGAAAAGACCTACGAGCAGTACTTC. This encodes CASSLSYRNGRSDREKTYEQYF. This chain joins TRBV27 and TRBJ2-7, with TRBD1 identical over 8 bases. The germline gives CDR1 MNHEY, CDR2 SMNVEV (reference sequence). V trimming: 0 bases; J trimming: 2 bases; junction bases outside the gene matches: 24. The CDR3 runs to 22 residues.

A single count supports this clone. This chain connects TRBV9 to TRBJ2-3; TRBD1 aligns across 7 bases. The germline gives CDR1 SGDLS, CDR2 YYNGEE. The trim removed 4 bases at V and 4 bases at J, leaving 6 bases unmatched. The CDR3 has 14 amino acids. CDR3 sequence (DNA): TGTGCCAGCAGCATTCGACAGGGCTCAGATACGCAGTATTTT. Protein product: CASSIRQGSDTQYF.

V usage is TRBV5-1 and J usage is TRBJ2-1; 7 nucleotides line up with TRBD2. Germline CDR1 SGHRS, CDR2 YFSETQ. This CDR3 is built from 17 residues. V dropped 2 bases and J dropped 8; count of bases not matched to a gene: 16. The CDR3 here is CASSLTLTTAGEDEQFF. The CDR3 coding sequence is TGCGCCAGCAGCTTAACCCTGACTACGGCGGGAGAGGATGAGCAGTTCTTC.

This clone was seen more than once but under ten times. This rearrangement joins TRBV6-6 to TRBJ1-2, with D possibly TRBD1 on 5 matching bases. Trimming took 6 bases from V and 8 from J, leaving 22 bases between them. Germline CDR1 is MNHNY and CDR2 is SVGAGI (reference sequence). This CDR3 has 15 residues. The CDR3 bases are TGTGCCAGCAGGGACCCTTTGGGAAGGGGCAACGGCTACACCTTC. Translation: CASRDPLGRGNGYTF.

The chain has TRBV11-2 and TRBJ2-7, with 9 nucleotides matching TRBD2. In germline, CDR1 is SGHAT, CDR2 FQNNGV. With V trimmed by 6 bases and J by 1 base, 7 bases remained unmatched. The CDR3 has 15 residues. As DNA, the CDR3 is TGTGCCAGCAGGTCCTATAGCGGGGGATCCTACGAGCAGTACTTC. Its protein product is CASRSYSGGSYEQYF. Based on the CDR3 plus reference TRBV11-2 and TRBJ2-7, the full variable domain is EAGVAQSPRYKIIEKRQSVAFWCNPISGHATLYWYQQILGQGPKLLIQFQNNGVVDDSQLPKDRFSAERLKGVDSTLKIQPAKLEDSAVYLCASRSYSGGSYEQYFGPGTRLTVT.

The V call is TRBV28, the J call TRBJ1-5, with 9 bases fitting TRBD1. This CDR3 has 16 amino acids. In germline, CDR1 is MDHEN, CDR2 SYDVKM. The J segment lost 0 bases and the V segment lost 3 bases, leaving 3 bases of the junction unmatched. CDR3 bases: TGTGCCAGCAGTTTGACAGGGGGGTTTAGCAATCAGCCCCAGCATTTT. This gives the protein CASSLTGGFSNQPQHF.

This chain links TRBV11-3 with TRBJ2-1; 7 bases agree with TRBD2. V lost 0 bases, J lost 3 bases, and 2 bases stayed unmatched. Germline V gene data show CDR1 as SGHNT and CDR2 as YENEEA. The CDR3 loop spans 15 amino acids. The CDR3 loop is CASSLDPSGYNEQFF. CDR3 nucleotide sequence: TGTGCCAGCAGCTTAGATCCTAGCGGCTACAATGAGCAGTTCTTC.

This chain connects TRBV5-4 to TRBJ2-2, with D uncertain. The V and J ends lost 4 bases and 6 bases respectively, with 13 bases between them. CDR1 and CDR2 from the germline V gene are SGHNT and YYREEE (reference sequence). The CDR3 length is 14 residues. The CDR3 nucleotides are TGTGCCAGCAGCCGCGCGGACCGGGCCGGGGAGCTGTTTTTT. It specifies CASSRADRAGELFF. Full variable domain (missing parts from reference TRBV5-4 and TRBJ2-2): ETGVTQSPTHLIKTRGQQVTLRCSSQSGHNTVSWYQQALGQGPQFIFQYYREEENGRGNFPPRFSGLQFPNYSSELNVNALELDDSALYLCASSRADRAGELFFGEGSRLTVL.

In this sample, this clone turned up a few times. The chain links TRBV19 to TRBJ1-2; the D is unclear. Trimming took 3 bases from V and 5 from J, leaving 13 bases between them. The germline CDR1 and CDR2 sequences are LNHDA and SQIVND (reference sequence). There are 14 residues in the CDR3. This CDR3 is CASSIPGAGYGYTF. The DNA of the CDR3 is TGTGCCAGTAGTATTCCGGGAGCTGGGTATGGCTACACCTTC.